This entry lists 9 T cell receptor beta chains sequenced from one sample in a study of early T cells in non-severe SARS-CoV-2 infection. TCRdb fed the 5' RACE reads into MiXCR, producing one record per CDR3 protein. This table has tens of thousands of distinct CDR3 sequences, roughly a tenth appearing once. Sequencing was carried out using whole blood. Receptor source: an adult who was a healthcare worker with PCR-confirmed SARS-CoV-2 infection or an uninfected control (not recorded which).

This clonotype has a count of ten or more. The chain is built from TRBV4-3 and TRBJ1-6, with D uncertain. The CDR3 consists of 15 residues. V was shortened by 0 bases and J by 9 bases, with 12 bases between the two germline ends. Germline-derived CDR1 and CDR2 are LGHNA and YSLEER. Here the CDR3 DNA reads TGCGCCAGCAGCCAAGAAGAGGGAGGGAGTTCACCCCTCCACTTT. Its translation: CASSQEEGGSSPLHF.

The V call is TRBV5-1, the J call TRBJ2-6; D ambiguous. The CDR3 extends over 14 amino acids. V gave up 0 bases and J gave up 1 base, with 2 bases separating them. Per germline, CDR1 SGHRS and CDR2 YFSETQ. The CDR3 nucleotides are TGCGCCAGCAGCTTGGGTTCTGGGGCCAACGTCCTGACTTTC. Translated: CASSLGSGANVLTF. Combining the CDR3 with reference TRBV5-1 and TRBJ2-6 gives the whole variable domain KAGVTQTPRYLIKTRGQQVTLSCSPISGHRSVSWYQQTPGQGLQFLFEYFSETQRNKGNFPGRFSGRQFSNSRSEMNVSTLELGDSALYLCASSLGSGANVLTFGAGSRLTVL.

The CDR3 is CASSIWLAGIQDTQYF. CDR3 in DNA: TGTGCCAGCAGCATCTGGCTAGCGGGAATACAAGATACGCAGTATTTT. The V call is TRBV7-8, the J call TRBJ2-3, with 9 bases matching TRBD2. The CDR3 runs to 16 residues. Germline V gives CDR1 SGHVS, CDR2 FQNEAQ. V lost 5 bases and J lost 5; bases outside the gene matches: 11. The full variable domain, rest sourced from reference TRBV7-8 and TRBJ2-3, is GAGVSQSPRYKVAKRGQDVALRCDPISGHVSLFWYQQALGQGPEFLTYFQNEAQLDKSGLPSDRFFAERPEGSVSTLKIQRTQQEDSAVYLCASSIWLAGIQDTQYFGPGTRLTVL.

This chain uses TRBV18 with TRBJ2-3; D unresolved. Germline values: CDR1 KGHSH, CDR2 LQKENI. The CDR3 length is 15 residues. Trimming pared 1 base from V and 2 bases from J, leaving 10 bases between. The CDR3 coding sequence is TGTGCCAGCTCACCACAGAGCATCTCCACAGATACGCAGTATTTT. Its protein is CASSPQSISTDTQYF.

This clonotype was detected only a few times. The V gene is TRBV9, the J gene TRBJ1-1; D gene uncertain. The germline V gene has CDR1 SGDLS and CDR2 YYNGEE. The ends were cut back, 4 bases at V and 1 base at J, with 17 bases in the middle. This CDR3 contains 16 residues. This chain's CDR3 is CASSPHTGFGNTEAFF. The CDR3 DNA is TGTGCCAGCAGCCCCCATACCGGGTTTGGGAACACTGAAGCTTTCTTT. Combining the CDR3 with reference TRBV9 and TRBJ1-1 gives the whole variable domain DSGVTQTPKHLITATGQRVTLRCSPRSGDLSVYWYQQSLDQGLQFLIQYYNGEERAKGNILERFSAQQFPDLHSELNLSSLELGDSALYFCASSPHTGFGNTEAFFGQGTRLTVV.

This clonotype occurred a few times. CDR3 region: CASSVSSRGPDTQYF. CDR3 DNA: TGTGCCAGCAGCGTATCTAGCAGGGGGCCAGATACGCAGTATTTT. The chain employs TRBV9 and TRBJ2-3; the match to TRBD1 covers 8 bases. Germline trimming cut 1 base from V and 4 bases from J; bases unmatched to any gene: 5. CDR1 and CDR2 from the germline V gene are SGDLS and YYNGEE. The CDR3 loop spans 15 amino acids.

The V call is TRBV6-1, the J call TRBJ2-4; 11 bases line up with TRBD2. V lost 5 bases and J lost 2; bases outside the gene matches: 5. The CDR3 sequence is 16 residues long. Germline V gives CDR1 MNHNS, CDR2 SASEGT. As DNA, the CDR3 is TGTGCCAGCAGTTTGGGACTAGCGGACCCCAAAAACATTCAGTACTTC. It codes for CASSLGLADPKNIQYF.

The CDR3 DNA is TGTGCCAGCAGTCCCGGGACAGAGCCGTTTCAGCAGTACTTC. This codes for CASSPGTEPFQQYF. The rearrangement joins TRBV25-1 to TRBJ2-7, with 7 bases aligning to TRBD1. Germline values: CDR1 MGHDK, CDR2 SYGVNS. V shed 5 bases, J shed 8 bases, and the junction held 12 bases outside the gene matches. The CDR3 sequence is 14 residues long.

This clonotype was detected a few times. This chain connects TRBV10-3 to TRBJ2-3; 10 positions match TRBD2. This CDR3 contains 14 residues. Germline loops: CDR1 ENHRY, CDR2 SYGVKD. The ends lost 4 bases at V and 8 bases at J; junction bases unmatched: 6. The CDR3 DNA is TGTGCCATCAGTGCTGAACTAGCGGGATTTACGCAGTATTTT. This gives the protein CAISAELAGFTQYF.